This passage covers 6 T cell receptor beta chains from one sample sequenced in a study of T-cell memory formation after mild COVID-19. TCRdb redid the calling of the 5' RACE reads with MiXCR, one entry per CDR3 protein. The sample carries over 250,000 distinct CDR3 sequences, about a sixth recorded once. Sample: PBMCs or a T cell subset sorted from them (not recorded which). The receptors originated from a man in his late teens or twenties who had mild COVID-19 (a few samples of this study predate the infection). Cell type and time point are not known.

The chain combines TRBV21-1 with TRBJ2-3; TRBD1 is the table's D call, not checked against the DNA. TRBV21-1 is listed as a pseudogene. The CDR3 covers 14 residues. In nucleotides, the CDR3 is TGTGCCAGCAAATCAGACAGGGAATGGGATACGCAGTATTTT. Protein product: CASKSDREWDTQYF.

The chain couples TRBV6-1 to TRBJ2-5, with D perhaps given as TRBD1 or TRBD2 (5 bases each). Germline V gene sequence: CDR1 MNHNS, CDR2 SASEGT. Deletions cut 0 bases from V and 2 bases from J, with 10 bases between. The length of the CDR3 is 15 residues. The CDR3 coding sequence is TGTGCCAGCAGTGAAGCGGGGAGACAGCAAGAGACCCAGTACTTC. Residues: CASSEAGRQQETQYF.

Many counts were recorded for this clonotype. V is TRBV15 and J is TRBJ1-1; D not resolved. The CDR3 is 13 amino acids. Germline lookup yields CDR1 LNHNV and CDR2 YYDKDF (reference sequence). The V gene lost 0 bases and the J gene lost 6 bases, with 8 bases spanning the gap. The CDR3: CATSREAGPEAFF. Written as DNA, the CDR3 is TGTGCCACCAGCAGAGAAGCGGGCCCTGAAGCTTTCTTT.

CDR3 sequence: CASTSGTSGTNEQFF. The CDR3, as DNA: TGCGCCAGCACCTCCGGGACTAGCGGGACCAATGAGCAGTTCTTC. The chain has TRBV5-1 and TRBJ2-1; 13 bases agree with TRBD2. V was pared by 6 bases and J by 6 bases, with 6 bases of the junction left unmatched. Looked up from germline, CDR1 is SGHRS and CDR2 is YFSETQ. The CDR3 consists of 15 residues.

In nucleotides, the CDR3 is TGTGCCAGCAGTACCCCCCAGCGGGGGGTCTACGAGCAGTACGTC. It is translated as CASSTPQRGVYEQYV. The chain uses TRBV6-6 and TRBJ2-7, with 9 bases fitting TRBD2. The ends lost 5 bases at V and 3 bases at J; junction bases unmatched: 8. The CDR3 extends over 15 amino acids. Germline CDR1 and CDR2: MNHNY and SVGAGI (reference sequence).

This clonotype was detected a few times. CDR3 nucleotides: TGTGCCAGCAGCCCTGGGGTAAGAAGTACGCAGTATTTT. It encodes CASSPGVRSTQYF. The chain uses TRBV7-6 and TRBJ2-3; D gene uncertain. The CDR3 loop spans 13 amino acids. CDR1 and CDR2 (germline): SGHVS, FNYEAQ. V lost 5 bases and J 8 bases, leaving 14 bases between the germline ends.